This T cell receptor beta chain is from a study of neurological immune-mediated disorders. Whole-study findings and limits: The level of TCR clonal expansion was highest in patients with HTLV-1-associated myelopathy and lowest in multiple sclerosis, where it fell below the level seen in healthy controls.

The CDR3 extends over 14 amino acids. Between the trimmed V and J ends, which lost 5 bases and 5 bases, there was a span of 15 bases. Germline V gives CDR1 SGHTA, CDR2 FQGNSA. In its sample, this clonotype was seen many times. Its antigen is unidentified. TCRdb fed the 5' RACE reads into MiXCR, producing one record per CDR3 protein. The sample yields more than 13,000 distinct CDR3 sequences, about 9.4% seen once. Sequencing was performed on PBMCs. The chain employs TRBV7-2 and TRBJ2-5, with D possibly matching TRBD2 (5 bases). The receptor's source is a woman aged 40-49 years in good health. The CDR3 DNA is TGTGCCAGCAGCCCCGGAGGAGCGCAGGAGACCCAGTACTTC. The encoded protein is CASSPGGAQETQYF.